This is a list of T cell receptor beta chains from one sample in a study of T cell repertoires in cytomegalovirus infection. A single record per CDR3 protein comes from TCRdb applying MiXCR to the reads. The sample holds under 250,000 distinct CDR3 sequences; 6.5% are singletons and the top ten take roughly 6%. Sample: PBMCs. Receptors originate from a human donor in good health (CMV status not recorded). Some clones in this sample may be carry-over from other donors' samples. The CDR3 runs from the conserved cysteine through the conserved F or W. D genes are given only for firm matches. Sizes are listed as how often the clone was seen (once, few, many) or a class if it is expanded.

d_gene,j_gene,abundance,v_gene,CDR3nt,CDR3aa
.,TRBJ1-1,many,TRBV6-6,TGTGCCAGCAGTTACGTGTATGGAATTGGGAGAATCAGGAACACTGAAGCTTTCTTT,CASSYVYGIGRIRNTEAFF
.,TRBJ1-2,many,TRBV30,TGTGCCTGGAGAAACGCAAACTATGGCTACACCTTC,CAWRNANYGYTF
.,TRBJ2-3,few,TRBV6-4,TGTGCCAGCAGTGACGAGAGCACAGATACGCAGTATTTT,CASSDESTDTQYF
TRBD1,TRBJ1-5,many,TRBV7-2,TGTGCCAGCAGCTTAGATGGACAGGGCTATCAGCCCCAGCATTTT,CASSLDGQGYQPQHF
TRBD1,TRBJ1-5,many,TRBV6-8,TGTGCCAGCAGCGGTAGGGGACAGGGGGGCAAGGGCAATCAGCCCCAGCATTTT,CASSGRGQGGKGNQPQHF
.,TRBJ1-4,many,TRBV3-1,TGTGCCAGCCGAGGAGGTATAGGCGAAAAACTGTTTTTT,CASRGGIGEKLFF
.,TRBJ1-1,few,TRBV6-2/TRBV6-3,TGTGCCAGCAGTTACCCTGGAAGGGGATTGAACACTGAAGCTTTCTTT,CASSYPGRGLNTEAFF
TRBD1,TRBJ1-2,many,TRBV7-2,TGTGCCAGCAGCTTAACGACAGGGCTCTATGGCTACACCTTC,CASSLTTGLYGYTF
.,TRBJ2-6,many,TRBV4-3,TGCGCCAGCAGCCAAGGGGCCGGGGCCAACGTCCTGACTTTC,CASSQGAGANVLTF
TRBD1,TRBJ2-6,many,TRBV4-3,TGCGCCAGCAGCCAAGAACGACAGGGCTCTAATTGGGCCAACGTCCTGACTTTC,CASSQERQGSNWANVLTF
.,TRBJ1-6,many,TRBV7-2,TGTGCCAGCAGCTTATCAGCGCCACCCCTCCACTTT,CASSLSAPPLHF